The clone carrying this TCR beta chain was seen more than once but under ten times. No antigen is known for it. MiXCR was run by TCRdb on the RT-PCR reads, yielding one entry per CDR3 protein. This table holds 250,000 to 350,000 distinct CDR3 sequences, approximately 20% found once. The data derive from a study of response to subunit inactivated influenza vaccine. Study-wide results and limits: Few additional T cells are recruited per seasonal influenza vaccination, authors suggested.

This sequence originates from a man between 50 and 69 years old who received an inactivated influenza vaccine. The sequenced sample was PBMCs from blood, obtained less than 22 months after vaccination.

The CDR3 region is CASSSNSGALAIQYF. DNA for the CDR3: TGTGCCAGCAGTTCAAACAGTGGGGCGCTTGCAATTCAGTACTTC. The rearrangement links TRBV28 to TRBJ2-4, with a weak D call TRBD1 (5 bases). The V gene lost 4 bases and the J gene lost 10 bases, with 20 bases spanning the gap. The CDR3 consists of 15 residues. CDR1 MDHEN and CDR2 SYDVKM come from the germline V gene.